This TCR beta chain was captured by sequencing in a study of type 1 and type 2 diabetes patients. In the study overall: T cells were magnetically sorted from PBMCs as CD4+ or CD8+ subsets.

The V segment lost 3 bases and the J segment 1 base; nucleotides outside the gene matches: 3. The germline gives CDR1 SGDLS, CDR2 YYNGEE. This CDR3 has 14 amino acids. Genomic DNA was the PCR template. Amplification of the beta chain CDR3 used 30 forward and 13 reverse multiplex primers. TCRdb processed the multiplex PCR reads anew with MiXCR; each CDR3 protein has one entry. Altogether fewer than 300,000 distinct CDR3 sequences are present, 47% being singletons, with the ten largest covering roughly 15%. General study findings and limits: A median of one highly-expanded CD4+ clone, covering 3% to 4.5% of reads, occurred in type 2 diabetes.

This clonotype was seen a few times. The antigen remains unidentified. The J gene is TRBJ1-1, the V gene TRBV9, with 7 nucleotides matching TRBD1. The sample comprised peripheral blood mononuclear cells (PBMCs). This clonotype was sampled from a man between 18 and 35 years old with type 2 diabetes. CDR3: CASSGGTANTEAFF. The CDR3 DNA follows: TGTGCCAGCAGCGGTGGGACAGCGAACACTGAAGCTTTCTTT.